This T cell receptor beta chain was captured in a study of T cell responses to AZD1222 COVID-19 vaccine. The study's findings and limits: Repertoires were obtained only post-peak T cell response. Spike was spanned by vaccine-associated CD4 TCRs, with dominance at 160-218 and 743-854. Among spike-specific TCRs, nearly half reportedly target unmutated variant regions. The donor group comprised mostly white British people and more females; the analysis possibly underestimated clonal diversity.

Trimming left V 1 base short and J 4 bases short, with 7 bases between. The CDR3 runs to 14 residues. Per the germline V gene, CDR1 is LGHDT and CDR2 is YNNKEL (reference sequence). As regards this clone: What it binds is not known.

Method: immunoSEQ multiplex PCR; TCRdb's copy keeps in-frame clones and lacks some. There are about 120,000 clones in the sample; roughly 86% occur only once, and around 4.5% lies in the top ten. Sequenced material: peripheral blood, taken on day 0 of AZD1222 vaccination. This TCR derives from an adult in good health. V gene TRBV3-1 (or the pseudogene TRBV3-2) combines with J gene TRBJ2-2; D is ambiguous. The CDR3 DNA follows: TGTGCCAGCAGCCAAGGTTATTCCACCGGGGAGCTGTTTTTT. This codes for CASSQGYSTGELFF.